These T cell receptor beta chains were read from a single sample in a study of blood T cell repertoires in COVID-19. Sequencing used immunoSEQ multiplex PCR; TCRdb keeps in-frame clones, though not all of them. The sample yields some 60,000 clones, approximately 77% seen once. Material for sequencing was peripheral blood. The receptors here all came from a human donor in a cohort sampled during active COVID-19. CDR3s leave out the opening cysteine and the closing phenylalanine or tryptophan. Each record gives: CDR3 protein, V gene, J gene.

ASSPKGATEAF	TRBV7-9	TRBJ1-1
SALLRGEQY	TRBV20-1	TRBJ2-7
ASTPLEGIGGTDTQY	TRBV6-2/TRBV6-3	TRBJ2-3
ASSYSGQNYGYT	TRBV6-5	TRBJ1-2
ASSASRASGRPGAEQY	TRBV19	TRBJ2-7
ASSLAQGQGGRAF	TRBV7-2	TRBJ1-1
ASGQVNQPQH	TRBV10-2	TRBJ1-5
ASSQGLAGGPSTDTQY	TRBV4-2	TRBJ2-3
ASSRGTRETQY	TRBV6-2/TRBV6-3	TRBJ2-5
ASSQESVRNQPQH	TRBV4-1	TRBJ1-5
ASSLGQGKGYGYT	TRBV7-8	TRBJ1-2
ASSIHGSNNEQY	TRBV19	TRBJ2-7
ASSLGTRGNEQF	TRBV5-6	TRBJ2-1
ASRPTPGQGTTEAF	TRBV27	TRBJ1-1
ASSQVGALTGELF	TRBV4-1	TRBJ2-2
ASSASWKTSTDTQY	TRBV6-7	TRBJ2-3
ASSSTRNTIY	TRBV5-6	TRBJ1-3
ASSTSSGTSDTQY	TRBV3-1/TRBV3-2	TRBJ2-3
ASSQTGAGANVLT	TRBV11-1	TRBJ2-6
ASRLLTGTGENTEAF	TRBV5-1	TRBJ1-1
ASSLGGTNTEAF	TRBV5-1	TRBJ1-1
ASSQMGQRGNEQF	TRBV3-1/TRBV3-2	TRBJ2-1
ASSSHAANTEAF	TRBV7-3	TRBJ1-1
ASSTTGTETQY	TRBV19	TRBJ2-5
ASSSQGGSTEAF	TRBV11-1	TRBJ1-1
ASSGRLAPNEQF	TRBV9	TRBJ2-1
ASSYKGAGSPLH	TRBV6-5	TRBJ1-6